This T cell receptor beta chain was retrieved from a study of blood T cell repertoires in COVID-19. On the study more broadly: Sources were T cells, B-cell-depleted T cells, or PBMCs; the material itself was cDNA or gDNA.

Those enrolled in Seattle joined during active infection and were followed longitudinally afterward. The CDR3 is 16 amino acids. Germline values: CDR1 SGHAT, CDR2 FQNNGV. The trim removed 1 base at V and 5 bases at J, leaving 6 bases unmatched. The assay was immunoSEQ multiplex PCR, and TCRdb's table has in-frame clones only and misses some. The profile covers around 150,000 clones, with roughly 82% appearing a single time and roughly 7% taken by the ten largest. Material: peripheral blood. The TCR was taken from a woman aged 40-49 years with COVID-19, enrolled during active disease. The chain carries TRBV11-2 and TRBJ1-5; 9 positions agree with TRBD1. CDR3 nucleotides: TGTGCCAGCAGCTTAGGTACAGGGGGCATGGATCAGCCCCAGCATTTT. Its protein product is CASSLGTGGMDQPQHF.